Included here is one T cell receptor beta chain sequence, with context. Its antigen is currently not known. The reads were generated on a NextSeq 550. The Human TCR Profiling Kit (MiLaboratory) was used to prepare UMI-labeled 5' RACE TRB cDNA libraries. cDNA synthesis used the entire amount of extracted RNA, and PCR amplification then used the entire amount of cDNA produced. Libraries were prepared in parallel with an identical number of PCR cycles. On the authors' methods: With a minimum of two reads required per UMI, MIGEC and MiXCR pulled out about 50,000 +/- 10,000 unique UMI-labeled TRB cDNA molecules from each library. On average, each library contained about 40,000 +/- 10,000 functional in-frame TRB CDR3 nucleotide clonotypes without stop codons. After downsampling to 5000 UMI-labeled TRB molecules per sample, diversity metrics such as normalized Shannon-Wiener and Chao1 were calculated in VDJtools. VDJtools was used to calculate clonotype-size-weighted physicochemical properties of the central five CDR3 residues, namely interaction energy, strength, volume and Kidera factor 4. Through TCRdb reprocessing, the reads give one entry per CDR3 protein sequence; DNA is omitted. The V and J calls follow TCRdb's processing rather than the paper's. The sample has some 120,000 distinct CDR3 sequences on record. About 0.62% of the sample lies in the top ten.

This record belongs to a study of CXCR3-negative and CXCR3-positive naive CD8 T cells (dated by TCRdb to the late 2010s). Turning to the overall study: In total, 120 million to 150 million TRB reads were obtained, corresponding to roughly 1.5 +/- 0.3 million reads per library. Diversity and physicochemical repertoire analyses were performed on around ten donors pooled from two independent experiments. TRBV-TRBJ cluster analysis included naive subsets from 5 or 6 donors and memory cells from 3 donors.

General conclusions and limits of the study: Because surface CD5, which has been linked to self-reactivity in mice, was comparable between naive subsets, TCR interaction strength was also inferred from TRB CDR3 physicochemical properties. Comparably high repertoire diversity was found in both naive subsets, whereas much lower repertoire diversity was found in memory CD8+ T cells. Compared with CXCR3-negative naive cells, CXCR3-positive naive cells had TRB CDR3s with higher hydrophobicity (lower Kidera factor 4), lower energy, and higher strength and volume indices. Freshly isolated PBMCs were used for most assays because CXCR3 expression went down partially after cryopreservation. Similar TRBV-TRBJ usage was shown by naive CXCR3-negative and CXCR3-positive cells from the same donor, whereas distinct patterns were shown by memory cells.

Each CD8+ T cell subset was flow-sorted in triplicate, and a few hundred thousand cells per subset were placed directly into RLT lysis buffer. To keep memory contaminants out, a stringent definition of naive CD8+ T cells was applied: CD45RO-CCR7+CD27+CD95-. Standard density gradient centrifugation was used to isolate peripheral blood mononuclear cells from buffy coats. A FACSAria III was used to flow-sort naive CD8+ T cells into CXCR3-negative and CXCR3-positive populations. An RNeasy Mini Kit was used to extract total RNA from the sorted cells. CDR1 MDHEN and CDR2 SYDVKM were looked up in the germline V gene. The CDR3, from cysteine to phenylalanine, totals 15 residues. The record lacks a DNA sequence.

This clonotype was obtained from a human donor in good health. Some clones in this sample may be carry-over from other donors' samples. The specimen was naive CXCR3+ CD8+ T cells from blood. The cell subset or site label on this specimen signifies: CD45RO-CCR7+CD27+CD95- naive CD8+ T cells expressing CXCR3 (TNR3+). The sequence links TRBV28 to TRBJ1-4; TCRdb calls TRBD1, which cannot be checked without DNA. CDR3 reads: CASSLGDSRNEKLFF.